The 18 T cell receptor beta chains reported below all come from one sample, sequenced in a study of blood T cell repertoires in COVID-19. The table came from immunoSEQ multiplex PCR; TCRdb's copy has only in-frame clones and leaves some out. The sample lists about 220,000 clones, approximately 80% seen once, with 4% to 5% in the top ten. Sequencing was done on a sample of peripheral blood. These receptors all stem from a woman between 65 and 79 years old with acute or convalescent COVID-19.

The chain carries TRBV11-2 and TRBJ1-2; the D gene is possibly TRBD1 (6 bases). V gave up 1 base and J gave up 6 bases, with 15 bases separating them. Per germline, CDR1 SGHAT and CDR2 FQNNGV. The CDR3 length is 15 residues. CDR3 in DNA: TGTGCCAGCAGCTTAGCCCTAATACAGGGAAATGGCTACACCTTC. Protein sequence: CASSLALIQGNGYTF. The whole variable domain, remainder taken from reference TRBV11-2 and TRBJ1-2, is EAGVAQSPRYKIIEKRQSVAFWCNPISGHATLYWYQQILGQGPKLLIQFQNNGVVDDSQLPKDRFSAERLKGVDSTLKIQPAKLEDSAVYLCASSLALIQGNGYTFGSGTRLTVV.

This clone was detected a few times. The genes are TRBV4-2 and TRBJ2-3; 11 bases fit TRBD2. The CDR3 is 16 residues long. In germline, CDR1 is LGHNA, CDR2 YNFKEQ. The ends lost 5 bases at V and 0 bases at J; junction bases unmatched: 4. CDR3 residues: CASSYLAGGSTDTQYF. CDR3 coding DNA: TGTGCCAGCAGCTATTTAGCGGGGGGGAGCACAGATACGCAGTATTTT.

This clone appeared a single time. This chain uses TRBV3-1 (or the pseudogene TRBV3-2) with TRBJ1-2; TRBD1 aligns across 9 bases. Germline CDR1 reads LGHDT; CDR2 reads YNNKEL (reference sequence). Trimming cost V 0 bases and J 4 bases; bases outside gene matches: 3. CDR3 length: 15 residues. Here the CDR3 DNA reads TGTGCCAGCAGCCAAGATTGGGACAGGGCCTATGGCTACACCTTC. The encoded protein is CASSQDWDRAYGYTF.

This sequence joins TRBV19 and TRBJ2-7; D may be TRBD1 (6 bases). V was clipped by 3 bases and J by 6 bases, with 27 bases between them. Germline V gene lookup returns CDR1 LNHDA and CDR2 SQIVND (reference sequence). The CDR3 totals 18 residues. CDR3 sequence reads: CASSMQGWDIGRFSEQYF. In DNA form, the CDR3 reads TGTGCCAGTAGTATGCAAGGCTGGGACATCGGAAGGTTCAGCGAGCAGTACTTC.

The V call is TRBV7-2, the J call TRBJ1-1; D not resolved. CDR1 is SGHTA, CDR2 FQGNSA, per germline. There are 12 residues in the CDR3. V gave up 3 bases and J gave up 5 bases, with 7 bases separating them. The CDR3 protein is CASSFSGTEAFF. DNA of the CDR3: TGTGCCAGCAGCTTTAGCGGGACTGAAGCTTTCTTT.

The V and J genes are TRBV7-8 and TRBJ2-3; D is perhaps TRBD2 (5 bases). Trimming took 5 bases from V and 1 from J, leaving 13 bases between them. Germline lookup yields CDR1 SGHVS and CDR2 FQNEAQ. The CDR3 length is 15 residues. The CDR3 region has the DNA TGTGCCAGCAGCCAGACTACGCCTGGCACAGATACGCAGTATTTT. Protein sequence: CASSQTTPGTDTQYF. The whole variable domain, remainder taken from reference TRBV7-8 and TRBJ2-3, is GAGVSQSPRYKVAKRGQDVALRCDPISGHVSLFWYQQALGQGPEFLTYFQNEAQLDKSGLPSDRFFAERPEGSVSTLKIQRTQQEDSAVYLCASSQTTPGTDTQYFGPGTRLTVL.

A single count supports this clone. The rearrangement links TRBV5-1 to TRBJ1-1; a possible D gene is TRBD1 (5 bases). CDR3 size: 16 residues. Trimming took off 2 bases at V and 0 bases at J, with 14 bases between the two ends. Germline values: CDR1 SGHRS, CDR2 YFSETQ. CDR3 loop: CASSLGQGKMNTEAFF. CDR3 DNA sequence: TGCGCCAGCAGCTTAGGCCAGGGTAAAATGAACACTGAAGCTTTCTTT.

The chain couples TRBV5-1 to TRBJ2-3, with D unresolved. This CDR3 has 15 residues. Per germline, CDR1 SGHRS and CDR2 YFSETQ. V was pared by 1 base and J by 6 bases, with 15 bases between. CDR3 bases: TGCGCCAGCAGCTTGTCGGCAGGTCCTGGGGATACGCAGTATTTT. It codes for CASSLSAGPGDTQYF.

The rearrangement links TRBV13 to TRBJ2-5; a possible D gene is TRBD2 (5 bases). The V gene lost 4 bases and the J gene lost 0 bases, with 15 bases spanning the gap. Germline CDR1 PRHDT, CDR2 FYEKMQ (reference sequence). CDR3 size: 16 residues. The chain's CDR3 is CASSSWVGENQETQYF. CDR3 sequence (DNA): TGTGCCAGCAGCTCCTGGGTCGGGGAAAACCAAGAGACCCAGTACTTC.

In the case of this clone: The same CDR3 arises from other DNA sequences in this sample as well. This chain joins TRBV5-1 and TRBJ2-3, with 9 bases aligning to TRBD2. The J segment lost 0 bases and the V segment lost 7 bases, leaving 9 bases of the junction unmatched. The CDR3 covers 16 residues. Looked up from germline, CDR1 is SGHRS and CDR2 is YFSETQ. The CDR3 region has the DNA TGCGCCAGCTCCTTAAGCGGGGGGACTAGCACAGATACGCAGTATTTT. It yields the protein CASSLSGGTSTDTQYF.

There are a few counts of this clone. CDR3 sequence (DNA): TGTGCCAGCAGCGCTTTTATGAACACTGAAGCTTTCTTT. Translated, it gives CASSAFMNTEAFF. This chain connects TRBV9 to TRBJ1-1; D is unresolved. This CDR3 region has 13 residues. V was pared by 3 bases and J by 0 bases, with 6 bases between. The germline V gene has CDR1 SGDLS and CDR2 YYNGEE.

The gene calls are TRBV10-2 and TRBJ1-5; TRBD1 matches 7 bases. The trim removed 7 bases at V and 9 bases at J, leaving 9 bases unmatched. The CDR3 covers 13 residues. Germline CDR1 WSHSY, CDR2 SAAADI. CDR3: CASMEGAGLPQHF. The CDR3 nucleotides read TGCGCCAGCATGGAGGGGGCAGGTTTGCCCCAGCATTTT.

This clone was seen a handful of times. The J gene is TRBJ2-3, the V gene TRBV10-3, with TRBD2 matching 8 bases. The germline V gene encodes CDR1 ENHRY and CDR2 SYGVKD. J was trimmed by 2 bases and V by 0 bases; bases with no gene match: 4. The CDR3 spans 16 residues. The CDR3 region is CAISESSSGVTDTQYF. CDR3 sequence (DNA): TGTGCCATCAGTGAGTCTAGTAGCGGGGTCACAGATACGCAGTATTTT.

This chain joins TRBV7-9 and TRBJ1-1, with D maybe TRBD1 (6 bases). With 4 bases removed from V and 0 bases from J, the gap between germline ends came to 9 bases. CDR1 is SEHNR, CDR2 FQNEAQ, per germline (reference sequence). The length of the CDR3 is 14 residues. CDR3 bases: TGTGCCAGCAGCTCCCAGGGGATGAACACTGAAGCTTTCTTT. This sequence encodes CASSSQGMNTEAFF.

This clone appeared a single time. CDR3 DNA sequence: TGTGCCAGCAGCGCTCCGGGACTAGCGGGGGGGCGCAATGAGCAGTTCTTC. Amino acid sequence: CASSAPGLAGGRNEQFF. The chain employs TRBV7-2 and TRBJ2-1, with 16 bases matching TRBD2. The junction had 7 bases not matched to a gene; V was cut back by 5 bases and J by 6 bases. The CDR3 contains 17 residues. Per germline, CDR1 SGHTA and CDR2 FQGNSA.

The chain recombines TRBV3-1 (or the pseudogene TRBV3-2) with TRBJ1-2; 10 bases match TRBD1. This CDR3 is built from 18 residues. Germline values: CDR1 LGHDT, CDR2 YNNKEL (reference sequence). J was trimmed by 2 bases and V by 3 bases; bases with no gene match: 12. CDR3 bases: TGTGCCAGCAGCCAGAATCCGGGACAGGGGACCAAGAACTATGGCTACACCTTC. It translates to CASSQNPGQGTKNYGYTF.

The chain employs TRBV4-3 and TRBJ2-3; 12 bases are shared with TRBD2. J was trimmed by 2 bases and V by 2 bases; bases with no gene match: 5. From germline, CDR1 is LGHNA and CDR2 YSLEER. This CDR3 contains 17 residues. CDR3 DNA sequence: TGCGCCAGCAGCCAAACTAGCGGGGGGCCTCTCACAGATACGCAGTATTTT. It yields the protein CASSQTSGGPLTDTQYF.

The V gene is TRBV6-5, the J gene TRBJ1-2, with 8 bases that match TRBD1. Germline-derived CDR1 and CDR2 are MNHEY and SVGAGI. The V and J ends lost 6 bases and 3 bases, in that order; junction bases with no gene match: 9. This CDR3 comprises 15 residues. CDR3 protein: CASRPRTGLDYGYTF. The CDR3 DNA sequence: TGTGCCAGCAGACCGCGGACAGGGCTTGACTATGGCTACACCTTC.